The 13 T cell receptor beta chains given below trace back to one sample, sequenced in a study of cytomegalovirus exposure and HLA in healthy donors. Amplification used 60 Vbeta primers and 13 Jbeta primers. Repertoires were generated with immunoSEQ multiplex PCR, while TCRdb's copy carries only in-frame clones and drops some. Here the sample spans 200,000 or so clones, over 60% being singletons. Input material: PBMCs. The receptors were gathered from a woman in her thirties in good health and CMV-seropositive.

The chain combines TRBV5-1 with TRBJ2-3; TRBD1 matches at 7 bases. The CDR3 is 17 residues long. V dropped 4 bases and J dropped 0; count of bases not matched to a gene: 11. The germline gives CDR1 SGHRS, CDR2 YFSETQ. DNA for the CDR3: TGCGCCAGCAGCGGGACCGGGACAGCGACTAGCACAGATACGCAGTATTTT. This codes for CASSGTGTATSTDTQYF.

The chain has TRBV2 and TRBJ1-5; no definite D call. V was trimmed by 8 bases and J by 1 base, leaving 12 bases between them. Germline CDR1 SNHLY, CDR2 FYNNEI. There are 14 residues in the CDR3. As DNA, the CDR3 is TGTGCCAGCGGGTTCCAGGTGAGCAATCAGCCCCAGCATTTT. This translates into CASGFQVSNQPQHF. Full variable domain (missing parts from reference TRBV2 and TRBJ1-5): EPEVTQTPSHQVTQMGQEVILRCVPISNHLYFYWYRQILGQKVEFLVSFYNNEISEKSEIFDDQFSVERPDGSNFTLKIRSTKLEDSAMYFCASGFQVSNQPQHFGDGTRLSIL.

The count of this clone is one. CDR3 DNA: TGTGCCAGCAGGGGGACAGGCACAGATACGCAGTATTTT. It yields the protein CASRGTGTDTQYF. The rearrangement joins TRBV27 to TRBJ2-3; 7 positions agree with TRBD1. The germline CDR1 and CDR2 sequences are MNHEY and SMNVEV (reference sequence). CDR3 length equals 13 residues. Losses at the gene ends were 6 bases for V and 1 base for J; bases not matched to a gene: 1.

A note on this clone: At one of its ends the junction is not consistent with the germline gene, which may arise from a read error. The chain combines TRBV28 with TRBJ2-5; weak D call: TRBD2 (6 bases). CDR1 MDHEN and CDR2 SYDVKM come from the germline V gene. CDR3 size: 13 residues. DNA of the CDR3: TGTGCCAGCAGAAGGGGACTTCAAGGGACCCAGTACTTC. Residues: CASRRGLQGTQYF.

The chain links TRBV5-1 to TRBJ2-3; TRBD2 agrees at 7 bases. Trimming cost V 0 bases and J 6 bases; bases outside gene matches: 7. From germline, CDR1 is SGHRS and CDR2 YFSETQ. This CDR3 comprises 15 residues. CDR3 coding DNA: TGCGCCAGCAGCTTGGGCGTGCGGCGGGGGGATACGCAGTATTTT. It codes for CASSLGVRRGDTQYF.

The chain is built from TRBV6-5 and TRBJ1-3; the D gene is possibly TRBD1 (6 bases). CDR1 MNHEY and CDR2 SVGAGI come from the germline V gene. Between the trimmed V and J ends, which lost 5 bases and 0 bases, there was a span of 11 bases. CDR3 size: 15 residues. The CDR3 nucleotides read TGTGCCAGCAGTCAGACAGGCCGCTCTGGAAACACCATATATTTT. It is translated as CASSQTGRSGNTIYF.

The chain links TRBV7-9 to TRBJ2-1, with 8 nucleotides matching TRBD2. Per the germline V gene, CDR1 is SEHNR and CDR2 is FQNEAQ (reference sequence). This CDR3 is built from 15 residues. Germline trimming cut 4 bases from V and 4 bases from J; bases unmatched to any gene: 6. CDR3 bases: TGTGCCAGCAGCTCTTTAGCGGGACCTTACAATGAGCAGTTCTTC. Encoded protein: CASSSLAGPYNEQFF.

This chain joins TRBV6-5 and TRBJ1-2; 10 bases agree with TRBD1. The V gene end was trimmed by 0 bases and the J gene end by 8 bases; junction bases not matched to a gene: 6. Germline CDR1 reads MNHEY; CDR2 reads SVGAGI. The CDR3 runs 15 residues. In DNA form, the CDR3 reads TGTGCCAGCAGTTACTCGGCGACAGGGGGCTGGGGCTACACCTTC. Its translation is CASSYSATGGWGYTF.

V and J are TRBV19 and TRBJ1-1; TRBD1 aligns across 7 bases. The germline V gene encodes CDR1 LNHDA and CDR2 SQIVND (reference sequence). CDR3 length: 13 residues. V was pared by 9 bases and J by 0 bases, with 4 bases of the junction left unmatched. CDR3 coding DNA: TGTGCCAGCTCACAGGGGATGAACACTGAAGCTTTCTTT. This sequence encodes CASSQGMNTEAFF.

The chain links TRBV5-1 to TRBJ2-2; no reliable D call. Germline assignment: CDR1 SGHRS and CDR2 YFSETQ. V was cut by 0 bases and J by 5 bases, with 11 bases left in between. CDR3 length equals 15 residues. CDR3 region: CASSLDPTTTGELFF. CDR3 nucleotide sequence: TGCGCCAGCAGCTTGGACCCCACGACAACCGGGGAGCTGTTTTTT.

The chain couples TRBV30 to TRBJ1-6; TRBD1 aligns across 8 bases. Germline V gene data show CDR1 as GTSNPN and CDR2 as SVGIG (reference sequence). There are 15 residues in the CDR3. Unmatched junction bases numbered 8, after V lost 3 bases and J lost 7 bases. The CDR3 spells CAWSQGALGNSPLHF. The CDR3 bases are TGTGCCTGGAGCCAGGGGGCCCTGGGGAATTCACCCCTCCACTTT.

This clone was observed a handful of times. Other DNA sequences of this sample code for an identical CDR3. V and J are TRBV18 and TRBJ1-5; the match to TRBD1 covers 8 bases. The V segment lost 3 bases and the J segment 2 bases; nucleotides outside the gene matches: 0. CDR3 length: 14 amino acids. Germline V gene data show CDR1 as KGHSH and CDR2 as LQKENI. The CDR3 DNA reads TGTGCCAGCTCACCGGGACAGGGCAATCAGCCCCAGCATTTT. Its translation: CASSPGQGNQPQHF.

A few counts support this clone. This chain links TRBV19 with TRBJ2-7; TRBD2 agrees at 12 bases. J was trimmed by 3 bases and V by 5 bases; bases with no gene match: 5. The CDR3 length is 15 residues. Germline-derived CDR1 and CDR2 are LNHDA and SQIVND (reference sequence). Here the CDR3 reads CASSARLAGVYEQYF. Here the CDR3 DNA reads TGTGCCAGTAGTGCCAGACTAGCGGGGGTCTACGAGCAGTACTTC.